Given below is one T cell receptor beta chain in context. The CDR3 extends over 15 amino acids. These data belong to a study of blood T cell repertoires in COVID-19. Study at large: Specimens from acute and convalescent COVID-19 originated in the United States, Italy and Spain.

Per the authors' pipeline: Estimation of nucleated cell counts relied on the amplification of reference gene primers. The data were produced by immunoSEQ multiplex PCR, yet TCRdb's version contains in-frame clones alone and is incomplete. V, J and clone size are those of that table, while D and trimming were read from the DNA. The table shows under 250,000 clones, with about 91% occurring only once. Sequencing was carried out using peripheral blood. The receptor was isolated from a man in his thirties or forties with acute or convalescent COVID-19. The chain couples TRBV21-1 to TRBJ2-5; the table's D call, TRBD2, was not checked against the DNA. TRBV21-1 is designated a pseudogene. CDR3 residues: CASSNKTEAQETQYF. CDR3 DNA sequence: TGTGCCAGCAGCAACAAGACCGAGGCCCAAGAGACCCAGTACTTC.